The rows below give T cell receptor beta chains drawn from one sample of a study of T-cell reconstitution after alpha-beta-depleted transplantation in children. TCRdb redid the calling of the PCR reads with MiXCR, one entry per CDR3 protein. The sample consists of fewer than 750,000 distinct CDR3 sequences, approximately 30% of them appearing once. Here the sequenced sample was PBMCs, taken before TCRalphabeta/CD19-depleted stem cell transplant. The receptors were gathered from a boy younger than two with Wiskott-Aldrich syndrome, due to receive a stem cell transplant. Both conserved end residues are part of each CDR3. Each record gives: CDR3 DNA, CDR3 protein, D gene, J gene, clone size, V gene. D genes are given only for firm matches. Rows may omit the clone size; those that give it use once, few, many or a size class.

cdr3_nt: TGTGCCAGCAGCCTTATGAGGCCTGAGCAGTTCTTC; cdr3_aa: CASSLMRPEQFF; d_call: .; j_call: TRBJ2-1; clone_size: few; v_call: TRBV7-2
cdr3_nt: TGTGCCAGCAGTGCCCAACAGGGGTTGGGGTACAATGAGCAGTTCTTC; cdr3_aa: CASSAQQGLGYNEQFF; d_call: TRBD1; j_call: TRBJ2-1; clone_size: .; v_call: TRBV12-3/TRBV12-4
cdr3_nt: TGTGCCAGCAGCTTAACGACAGGCGGGGACAATGAGCAGTTCTTC; cdr3_aa: CASSLTTGGDNEQFF; d_call: .; j_call: TRBJ2-1; clone_size: .; v_call: TRBV7-9
cdr3_nt: TGCAGTGCTAGTCGCCCGTTACTCCGAAACTACGAGCAGTACTTC; cdr3_aa: CSASRPLLRNYEQYF; d_call: .; j_call: TRBJ2-7; clone_size: few; v_call: TRBV20-1
cdr3_nt: TGCGCCTCTCGGTTGGGGGGGAACACCGGGGAGCTGTTTTTT; cdr3_aa: CASRLGGNTGELFF; d_call: .; j_call: TRBJ2-2; clone_size: few; v_call: TRBV10-2
cdr3_nt: TGTGCCAGCTGTGACAGGCCCTCTGGGGCCAACGTCCTGACTTTC; cdr3_aa: CASCDRPSGANVLTF; d_call: .; j_call: TRBJ2-6; clone_size: .; v_call: TRBV2
cdr3_nt: TGTGCCAGCAGCCAAGGCAGACTAGCGGGAGGCCCTTACAATGAGCAGTTCTTC; cdr3_aa: CASSQGRLAGGPYNEQFF; d_call: TRBD2; j_call: TRBJ2-1; clone_size: few; v_call: TRBV14
cdr3_nt: TGCAGCGTTGAAGCCGGGAGGGGGAGTCGGGGCTACACCTTC; cdr3_aa: CSVEAGRGSRGYTF; d_call: .; j_call: TRBJ1-2; clone_size: few; v_call: TRBV29-1
cdr3_nt: TGTGCCAGCAGCGTAGCCCTTGACGGCCGCTCTGGAAACACCATATATTTT; cdr3_aa: CASSVALDGRSGNTIYF; d_call: .; j_call: TRBJ1-3; clone_size: .; v_call: TRBV9
cdr3_nt: TGTGCCAGCAGTTTAGTGCCGCAGGGGACCGACGAGCAGTACTTC; cdr3_aa: CASSLVPQGTDEQYF; d_call: .; j_call: TRBJ2-7; clone_size: .; v_call: TRBV12-3/TRBV12-4
cdr3_nt: TGCAGTGCTGCCCGAGGCTCTCAGCCCCAGCATTTT; cdr3_aa: CSAARGSQPQHF; d_call: .; j_call: TRBJ1-5; clone_size: few; v_call: TRBV20-1
cdr3_nt: TGCAGCGGGCAGGGGCGGGGCACAGATACGCAGTATTTT; cdr3_aa: CSGQGRGTDTQYF; d_call: .; j_call: TRBJ2-3; clone_size: .; v_call: TRBV29-1
cdr3_nt: TGCAGTGCTAGAGGGGGACTAGCGGGAACGGAGTTCTTC; cdr3_aa: CSARGGLAGTEFF; d_call: TRBD2; j_call: TRBJ2-1; clone_size: .; v_call: TRBV20-1
cdr3_nt: TGCAGCGTTGCTCCCTTGGCGGGCCGGGACACCGGGGAGCTGTTTTTT; cdr3_aa: CSVAPLAGRDTGELFF; d_call: .; j_call: TRBJ2-2; clone_size: .; v_call: TRBV29-1
cdr3_nt: TGCGCCAGTGACCTGGGACTAGCGGGAGACTCCTCCTACAATGAGCAGTTCTTC; cdr3_aa: CASDLGLAGDSSYNEQFF; d_call: TRBD2; j_call: TRBJ2-1; clone_size: few; v_call: TRBV10-2
cdr3_nt: TGTGCCAGCAGCCCCCGACTAGTCCGTAATGAGCATTTCTTC; cdr3_aa: CASSPRLVRNEHFF; d_call: .; j_call: TRBJ2-1; clone_size: .; v_call: TRBV3-1
cdr3_nt: TGTGCCTGGAGCATAGCCGGGACTGGCTCCTACAATGAGCAGTTCTTC; cdr3_aa: CAWSIAGTGSYNEQFF; d_call: .; j_call: TRBJ2-1; clone_size: .; v_call: TRBV30
cdr3_nt: TGCGCCAGCAGTGAGGGACTCACGCCCGGTCAGCCCCAGCATTTT; cdr3_aa: CASSEGLTPGQPQHF; d_call: .; j_call: TRBJ1-5; clone_size: .; v_call: TRBV10-1
cdr3_nt: TGCAGCGTTACCATGACTAATTCGGGGGACGAGCAGTACTTC; cdr3_aa: CSVTMTNSGDEQYF; d_call: .; j_call: TRBJ2-7; clone_size: .; v_call: TRBV29-1
cdr3_nt: TGTGCCAGCAGCCAAAGTCGAGGGACTAGCGGGGGTGAGCAGTTCTTC; cdr3_aa: CASSQSRGTSGGEQFF; d_call: TRBD2; j_call: TRBJ2-1; clone_size: few; v_call: TRBV6-1
cdr3_nt: TGTGCCAGCAGCCAGGGCGGAGAATCCTACGAGCAGTACTTC; cdr3_aa: CASSQGGESYEQYF; d_call: .; j_call: TRBJ2-7; clone_size: .; v_call: TRBV4-2
cdr3_nt: TGCAGCGTTGGGGACAGGGAGGATTACGAGCAGTACTTC; cdr3_aa: CSVGDREDYEQYF; d_call: TRBD1; j_call: TRBJ2-7; clone_size: .; v_call: TRBV29-1
cdr3_nt: TGCAGCGTCGCCGGGGGCGGGCCTGCCAAAGAGACCCAGTACTTC; cdr3_aa: CSVAGGGPAKETQYF; d_call: .; j_call: TRBJ2-5; clone_size: few; v_call: TRBV29-1
cdr3_nt: TGTGCCAGCCGGTGGGGGGCCGGAACTGAAAAACTGTTTTTT; cdr3_aa: CASRWGAGTEKLFF; d_call: .; j_call: TRBJ1-4; clone_size: few; v_call: TRBV2
cdr3_nt: TGTGCCAGCAGCCAACACAGCTCACAAAGAATCGAGCAGTTCTTC; cdr3_aa: CASSQHSSQRIEQFF; d_call: .; j_call: TRBJ2-1; clone_size: .; v_call: TRBV14
cdr3_nt: TGTGCCACCAGCAGAGATTCGGGGGACACCAACTATGGCTACACCTTC; cdr3_aa: CATSRDSGDTNYGYTF; d_call: .; j_call: TRBJ1-2; clone_size: .; v_call: TRBV15
cdr3_nt: TGTGCCAGCAGACGTCAACCGGGGGTGGGGCCGGACACCATATATTTT; cdr3_aa: CASRRQPGVGPDTIYF; d_call: .; j_call: TRBJ1-3; clone_size: few; v_call: TRBV12-3/TRBV12-4
cdr3_nt: TGTGCCAGCAGCTTGCACACCGGGGAGCTGTTTTTT; cdr3_aa: CASSLHTGELFF; d_call: .; j_call: TRBJ2-2; clone_size: few; v_call: TRBV7-8
cdr3_nt: TGTGCCAGCAGTTTAAAGAGGCTAGCGGGACCCACAGATACGCAGTATTTT; cdr3_aa: CASSLKRLAGPTDTQYF; d_call: TRBD2; j_call: TRBJ2-3; clone_size: .; v_call: TRBV12-3/TRBV12-4
cdr3_nt: TGCAGTGCTGCGACCGGGAGGGATTATGTGAGTGGCTACACCTTC; cdr3_aa: CSAATGRDYVSGYTF; d_call: .; j_call: TRBJ1-2; clone_size: .; v_call: TRBV20-1
cdr3_nt: TGTGCCAGCAGCCGACTGGGCGGGAGTGGGATAGATACGCAGTATTTT; cdr3_aa: CASSRLGGSGIDTQYF; d_call: TRBD2; j_call: TRBJ2-3; clone_size: .; v_call: TRBV11-2
cdr3_nt: TGTGCCAGCAACTTTCCGTCCCGGGACAGGGAAGAGGCTAAAGAGACCCAGTACTTC; cdr3_aa: CASNFPSRDREEAKETQYF; d_call: TRBD1; j_call: TRBJ2-5; clone_size: few; v_call: TRBV25-1
cdr3_nt: TGTGCCAGCACCGAGGGACTCTTTAAATACAATGAGCAGTTCTTC; cdr3_aa: CASTEGLFKYNEQFF; d_call: .; j_call: TRBJ2-1; clone_size: .; v_call: TRBV12-3/TRBV12-4
cdr3_nt: TGCGCCAGCAGCGGACAGGCCCGCAATCAGCCCCAGCATTTT; cdr3_aa: CASSGQARNQPQHF; d_call: TRBD1; j_call: TRBJ1-5; clone_size: few; v_call: TRBV10-2
cdr3_nt: TGTGCCAGCGGTAGGACAGGGGTCTACGAGCAGTACTTC; cdr3_aa: CASGRTGVYEQYF; d_call: TRBD1; j_call: TRBJ2-7; clone_size: few; v_call: TRBV28
cdr3_nt: TGTGCCAGTAGTGCCCTTCGACTTCTGGGCACCGGGGAGCTGTTTTTT; cdr3_aa: CASSALRLLGTGELFF; d_call: .; j_call: TRBJ2-2; clone_size: .; v_call: TRBV19
cdr3_nt: TGCGCCAGCAGCTTAATCTTGGCAGCATCGGTGACAGATACGCAGTATTTT; cdr3_aa: CASSLILAASVTDTQYF; d_call: .; j_call: TRBJ2-3; clone_size: .; v_call: TRBV5-1
cdr3_nt: TGCAGTGCTAGAGGGCCAGCGAACACTGAAGCTTTCTTT; cdr3_aa: CSARGPANTEAFF; d_call: .; j_call: TRBJ1-1; clone_size: .; v_call: TRBV20-1
cdr3_nt: TGTGCCAGCAGTTTATTAACCCTCAGCTCCTACAATGAGCAGTTCTTC; cdr3_aa: CASSLLTLSSYNEQFF; d_call: .; j_call: TRBJ2-1; clone_size: once; v_call: TRBV27
cdr3_nt: TGTGCCACCAGCGCTGGACTAGCGGGAGGTGCAGATACGCAGTATTTT; cdr3_aa: CATSAGLAGGADTQYF; d_call: TRBD2; j_call: TRBJ2-3; clone_size: few; v_call: TRBV15
cdr3_nt: TGCGCCAGCAGCTCGCCAGGGGCGAACACTGAAGCTTTCTTT; cdr3_aa: CASSSPGANTEAFF; d_call: .; j_call: TRBJ1-1; clone_size: .; v_call: TRBV5-1
cdr3_nt: TGCGCCAGCAGCCAAGACGAGCGGCGACGCGATGAGCAGTTCTTC; cdr3_aa: CASSQDERRRDEQFF; d_call: .; j_call: TRBJ2-1; clone_size: .; v_call: TRBV4-1
cdr3_nt: TGTGCCAGTAGTATTCGGGGCTACGAGCAGTACTTC; cdr3_aa: CASSIRGYEQYF; d_call: .; j_call: TRBJ2-7; clone_size: few; v_call: TRBV19
cdr3_nt: TGCAGTGCTAGTGCGGGGAACACTGAAGCTTTCTTT; cdr3_aa: CSASAGNTEAFF; d_call: .; j_call: TRBJ1-1; clone_size: few; v_call: TRBV20-1
cdr3_nt: TGTGCCAGCAGTTCGTCTCTGCTCATCTACGAGCAGTACTTC; cdr3_aa: CASSSSLLIYEQYF; d_call: .; j_call: TRBJ2-7; clone_size: few; v_call: TRBV28
cdr3_nt: TGTGCCAGCAGCTACCCTCTAGGAGGCGAGACCCAGTACTTC; cdr3_aa: CASSYPLGGETQYF; d_call: .; j_call: TRBJ2-5; clone_size: .; v_call: TRBV7-2
cdr3_nt: TGCAGCGTTGCCCTACCCCTGGGGGGCGAGCAGTTCTTC; cdr3_aa: CSVALPLGGEQFF; d_call: .; j_call: TRBJ2-1; clone_size: .; v_call: TRBV29-1
cdr3_nt: TGCGCCAGCAGCCAAGATGAGGGGCAGGCTAATGAAAAACTGTTTTTT; cdr3_aa: CASSQDEGQANEKLFF; d_call: .; j_call: TRBJ1-4; clone_size: .; v_call: TRBV4-1
cdr3_nt: TGCGCCAGCAGCCGGCAGGGTGGAGACACCGGGGAGCTGTTTTTT; cdr3_aa: CASSRQGGDTGELFF; d_call: .; j_call: TRBJ2-2; clone_size: .; v_call: TRBV5-1
cdr3_nt: TGTGCCAGCAGGACAGGGAACCAAGCGACCCAGTACTTC; cdr3_aa: CASRTGNQATQYF; d_call: TRBD1; j_call: TRBJ2-5; clone_size: .; v_call: TRBV12-3/TRBV12-4
cdr3_nt: TGTGCCACCAGTGCAGGAACTAACTATGGCTACACCTTC; cdr3_aa: CATSAGTNYGYTF; d_call: .; j_call: TRBJ1-2; clone_size: .; v_call: TRBV24-1
cdr3_nt: TGTGCCAGCAGCCGGTCGGTAGGCAGTAAGCCCTACGAGCAGTACTTC; cdr3_aa: CASSRSVGSKPYEQYF; d_call: .; j_call: TRBJ2-7; clone_size: .; v_call: TRBV6-1
cdr3_nt: TGCGCCAGCAGCTGGTCGGGGGCTAGCGGGTTGGGTTCTGTTGAGCAGTTCTTC; cdr3_aa: CASSWSGASGLGSVEQFF; d_call: TRBD2; j_call: TRBJ2-1; clone_size: .; v_call: TRBV5-1
cdr3_nt: TGCGCCAGCAGCTTCGGGGTTCAAGAGACCCAGTACTTC; cdr3_aa: CASSFGVQETQYF; d_call: .; j_call: TRBJ2-5; clone_size: many; v_call: TRBV5-1